These 9 T cell receptor beta chains came from one sample sequenced in a study of CD8+ T cells in alopecia areata. Following RNA extraction, reverse transcription yielded cDNA that acted as the sequencing template. Sequencing used immunoSEQ multiplex PCR; TCRdb keeps in-frame clones, though not all of them. The repertoire has some 120,000 clones, approximately 57% of them found once; the top ten carry approximately 5.1%. As for treatment: oral pan-JAK inhibitor, 5-10 mg twice daily. Sequenced here: CD4+ T cells sorted from blood, sampled at week 4, from a patient treated with tofacitinib. The receptor source for this set is a human donor with alopecia areata.

The chain carries TRBV29-1 and TRBJ1-5; 7 nucleotides agree with TRBD1. After removal of 4 bases from V and 3 bases from J, the junction contained 3 bases not matched to a gene. The CDR3 length is 13 residues. Germline V gene data show CDR1 as SQVTM and CDR2 as ANQGSEA. The CDR3 sequence: CSVAGGYNQPQHF. The CDR3 nucleotides read TGCAGCGTTGCAGGGGGTTACAATCAGCCCCAGCATTTT.

The V gene is TRBV9, the J gene TRBJ1-1, with D perhaps TRBD1 (6 bases). Germline CDR1 and CDR2: SGDLS and YYNGEE. The CDR3 length is 14 residues. Trimming left V 4 bases short and J 1 base short, with 11 bases between. The CDR3 spells CASSPGQTNTEAFF. In nucleotides, the CDR3 is TGTGCCAGCAGCCCCGGACAGACGAACACTGAAGCTTTCTTT.

There are a few counts of this clone. The chain joins TRBV9 to TRBJ2-5, with D perhaps matching TRBD1 (6 bases). Germline V lookup: CDR1 SGDLS, CDR2 YYNGEE. V dropped 0 bases and J dropped 5 bases, with 14 bases sitting between them. This CDR3 is 15 amino acids long. CDR3 residues: CASSVAAGVTETQYF. In DNA, the CDR3 is TGTGCCAGCAGCGTAGCGGCAGGGGTTACGGAGACCCAGTACTTC.

V is TRBV29-1 and J is TRBJ2-7, with 7 bases matching TRBD2. In germline, CDR1 is SQVTM, CDR2 ANQGSEA. CDR3 length: 15 residues. V lost 6 bases and J lost 6; bases outside the gene matches: 17. CDR3 residues: CSVPDDRQGGVEQYF. Here the CDR3 DNA reads TGCAGCGTCCCCGATGATAGGCAGGGAGGGGTCGAGCAGTACTTC.

The chain couples TRBV7-2 to TRBJ2-1, with D maybe TRBD2 (5 bases). Germline loops: CDR1 SGHTA, CDR2 FQGNSA. V gave up 1 base and J gave up 4 bases, with 8 bases separating them. The CDR3 consists of 14 residues. For the CDR3, the DNA is TGTGCCAGCAGCTTAGACGGGAAATACAATGAGCAGTTCTTC. This sequence encodes CASSLDGKYNEQFF.

This chain connects TRBV6-5 to TRBJ2-5; tentative D call: TRBD1 (6 bases). This CDR3 is 15 amino acids long. CDR1 MNHEY and CDR2 SVGAGI come from the germline V gene. V was pared by 6 bases and J by 6 bases, with 20 bases between. CDR3 in amino acids: CASSPNRQGSKTQYF. CDR3 nucleotide sequence: TGTGCCAGCAGCCCTAACCGGCAGGGGTCGAAGACCCAGTACTTC.

The V and J genes are TRBV7-9 and TRBJ1-1; D not certain. CDR3 length equals 13 residues. From germline, CDR1 is SEHNR and CDR2 FQNEAQ (reference sequence). The ends were cut back, 1 base at V and 10 bases at J, with 13 bases in the middle. CDR3 in amino acids: CASSLGGSGAAFF. The CDR3 DNA reads as TGTGCCAGCAGCTTAGGGGGATCCGGAGCAGCTTTCTTT.

V and J are TRBV15 and TRBJ2-1; 7 nucleotides line up with TRBD2. Germline CDR1 is LNHNV and CDR2 is YYDKDF (reference sequence). This CDR3 has 14 residues. V shed 0 bases, J shed 6 bases, and the junction held 2 bases outside the gene matches. The CDR3, as DNA: TGTGCCACCAGCAGAGAACTAGCGAGCAATGAGCAGTTCTTC. Protein: CATSRELASNEQFF.

A word on this clone: One junction end disagrees with the germline gene, perhaps due to a read error. The chain has TRBV2 and TRBJ2-5; D is unclear. The CDR3 covers 13 residues. Germline V gene sequence: CDR1 SNHLY, CDR2 FYNNEI. CDR3 DNA sequence: TGTGCCAGCAGAGAAGGGCGTCAGGAGACCCAGTACTTC. Translated: CASREGRQETQYF.